The rows below give T cell receptor beta chains drawn from one sample of a study of blood T cell repertoires in COVID-19. Using immunoSEQ multiplex PCR, the repertoire was profiled, and TCRdb retains in-frame clones only, with some absent. The sample contains about 530,000 clones, approximately 91% of which appear only once. Input material: peripheral blood. The source of these receptors is a woman aged 45-65 years with COVID-19, enrolled during active disease. Each CDR3 is given with its conserved first and last residue. The D gene is left open where the match is weak. Clone sizes are given selectively: once, few, many, or a class where the clone is expanded.

TRBD2,TRBJ2-3,TRBV5-1,.,CASSLAKTSGSTDTQYF,TGCGCCAGCAGCTTGGCCAAGACTAGCGGAAGCACAGATACGCAGTATTTT
.,TRBJ1-5,TRBV7-9,.,CASRRDNQPQHF,TGTGCCAGCAGGAGGGACAATCAGCCCCAGCATTTT
TRBD1,TRBJ2-7,TRBV29-1,.,CSVLGSTGGRYEQYF,TGCAGCGTCCTCGGGTCTACAGGGGGGCGATACGAGCAGTACTTC
.,TRBJ2-7,TRBV28,.,CASGRAGYEQYF,TGTGCCAGCGGCCGTGCTGGCTACGAGCAGTACTTC
.,TRBJ2-7,TRBV7-2,.,CASSLHNEQYF,TGTGCCAGCAGCCTCCACAACGAGCAGTACTTC
.,TRBJ2-7,TRBV5-1,.,CASSLEGLEIIDEQYF,TGCGCCAGCAGCTTGGAGGGGCTAGAAATTATCGACGAGCAGTACTTC
TRBD2,TRBJ2-1,TRBV2,.,CASRMTSGGASEQFF,TGTGCCAGCAGGATGACTAGCGGGGGGGCCAGTGAGCAGTTCTTC
TRBD2,TRBJ2-5,TRBV11-3,.,CASSLDSGETQYF,TGTGCCAGCAGCTTGGATAGCGGGGAGACCCAGTACTTC
.,TRBJ1-2,TRBV30,few,CAGKTVWDYGYTF,TGTGCCGGAAAGACAGTTTGGGACTATGGCTACACCTTC
.,TRBJ2-5,TRBV11-2,.,CASSWTTQETQYF,TGTGCCAGCAGCTGGACAACCCAAGAGACCCAGTACTTC
.,TRBJ1-1,TRBV13,.,CASSLGGRGTEAFF,TGTGCCAGCAGCTTAGGCGGCAGGGGCACTGAAGCTTTCTTT
TRBD1,TRBJ1-2,TRBV7-9,.,CASSLDREAGYTF,TGTGCCAGCAGCCTCGACAGGGAGGCTGGCTACACCTTC
TRBD1,TRBJ2-7,TRBV6-5,.,CASTPYRDSSYEQYF,TGTGCCAGCACCCCCTATCGGGACAGCTCCTACGAGCAGTACTTC
.,TRBJ1-1,TRBV4-1,.,CASSRGGATEAFF,TGCGCCAGCAGCCGCGGGGGCGCGACTGAAGCTTTCTTT
.,TRBJ2-3,TRBV24-1,.,CATTPDLQGTDTQYF,TGTGCCACCACCCCGGACCTACAGGGCACAGATACGCAGTATTTT
TRBD1,TRBJ1-6,TRBV19,.,CASSLGQANPVYNSPLHF,TGTGCCAGTAGTCTGGGACAGGCCAACCCCGTCTATAATTCACCCCTCCACTTT
.,TRBJ1-5,TRBV6-6,.,CASSPNQPQHF,TGTGCCAGCAGTCCTAATCAGCCCCAGCATTTT
.,TRBJ1-5,TRBV19,.,CASTRGGYYSNQPQHF,TGTGCCAGTACCCGGGGGGGGTACTATAGCAATCAGCCCCAGCATTTT
.,TRBJ2-1,TRBV7-2,.,CASSSLANEQFF,TGTGCCAGCAGTTCCCTAGCCAATGAGCAGTTCTTC
.,TRBJ2-5,TRBV24-1,.,CATSDLSGIGGQETQYF,TGTGCCACCAGTGATTTGTCGGGTATTGGGGGGCAAGAGACCCAGTACTTC
.,TRBJ2-7,TRBV6-5,.,CASSYSQGPYEQYF,TGTGCCAGCAGTTACTCGCAGGGCCCCTACGAGCAGTACTTC
.,TRBJ2-7,TRBV7-2,.,CARSTGQRGEQYF,TGTGCCAGATCGACGGGTCAAAGGGGGGAGCAGTACTTC